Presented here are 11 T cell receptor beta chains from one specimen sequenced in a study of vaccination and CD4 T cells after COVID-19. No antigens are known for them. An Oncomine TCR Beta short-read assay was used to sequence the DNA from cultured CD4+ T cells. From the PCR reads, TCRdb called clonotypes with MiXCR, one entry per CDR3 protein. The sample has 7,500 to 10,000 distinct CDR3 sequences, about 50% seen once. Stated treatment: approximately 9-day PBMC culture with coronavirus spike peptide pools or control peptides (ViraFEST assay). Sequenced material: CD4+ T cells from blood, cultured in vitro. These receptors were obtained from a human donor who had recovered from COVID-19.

CDR3 residues: CAISESVSVSYEQYF. CDR3 coding DNA: TGTGCCATCAGTGAGTCAGTTAGCGTCTCCTACGAGCAGTACTTC. V is TRBV10-3 and J is TRBJ2-7; D possibly corresponds to TRBD2 (5 bases). The CDR3 length is 15 residues. The V gene's germline CDR1 is ENHRY and CDR2 SYGVKD. Trimming took 0 bases from V and 0 from J, leaving 9 bases between them.

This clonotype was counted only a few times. The CDR3: CASGRTGRYGYTF. The CDR3 DNA reads TGTGCCAGCGGCCGGACAGGGCGCTATGGCTACACCTTC. This sequence joins TRBV12-3 or TRBV12-4 and TRBJ1-2; 8 positions match TRBD1. The CDR3 consists of 13 residues. With V trimmed by 8 bases and J by 4 bases, 6 bases remained unmatched.

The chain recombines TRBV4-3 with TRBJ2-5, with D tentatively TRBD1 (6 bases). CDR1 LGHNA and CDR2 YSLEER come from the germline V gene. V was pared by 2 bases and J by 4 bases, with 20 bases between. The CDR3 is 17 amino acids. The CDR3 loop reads CASSQKYREQGLETQYF. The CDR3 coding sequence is TGCGCCAGCAGCCAAAAGTACCGTGAGCAGGGGTTAGAGACCCAGTACTTC.

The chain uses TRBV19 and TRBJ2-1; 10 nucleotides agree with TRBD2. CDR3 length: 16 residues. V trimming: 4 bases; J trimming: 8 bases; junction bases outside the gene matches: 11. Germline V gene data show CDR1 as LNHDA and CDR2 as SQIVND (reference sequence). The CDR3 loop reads CASSTLAGAFLDEQFF. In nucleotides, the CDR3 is TGTGCCAGTAGTACCCTAGCGGGAGCGTTTTTGGATGAGCAGTTCTTC.

The CDR3 here is CSARQGAGEKLFF. The DNA of the CDR3 is TGCAGTGCTAGACAGGGGGCAGGGGAAAAACTGTTTTTT. V gene TRBV20-1 combines with J gene TRBJ1-4, with 8 bases identical to TRBD1. Germline trimming cut 2 bases from V and 8 bases from J; bases unmatched to any gene: 4. Germline V CDR1 and CDR2: DFQATT, SNEGSKA (reference sequence). This CDR3 comprises 13 residues.

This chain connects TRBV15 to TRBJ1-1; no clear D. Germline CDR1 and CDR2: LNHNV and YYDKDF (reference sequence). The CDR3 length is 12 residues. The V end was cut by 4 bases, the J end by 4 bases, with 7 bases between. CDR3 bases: TGTGCCACCAGCAACGCTGGCACTGAAGCTTTCTTT. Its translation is CATSNAGTEAFF.

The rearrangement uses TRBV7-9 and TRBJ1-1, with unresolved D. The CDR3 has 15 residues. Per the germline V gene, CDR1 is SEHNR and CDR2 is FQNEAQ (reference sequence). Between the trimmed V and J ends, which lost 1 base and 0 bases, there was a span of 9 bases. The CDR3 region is CASSLGRSMNTEAFF. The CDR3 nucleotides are TGTGCCAGCAGCTTAGGACGCAGTATGAACACTGAAGCTTTCTTT.

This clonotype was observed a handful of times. CDR3 sequence (DNA): TGTGCCAGCACCCTGGACAGGGGGCTCGTAGGAGAGACCCAGTACTTC. Protein: CASTLDRGLVGETQYF. This sequence joins TRBV5-4 and TRBJ2-5, with TRBD1 matching over 11 bases. CDR3 length: 16 residues. Germline lookup yields CDR1 SGHNT and CDR2 YYREEE (reference sequence). V dropped 6 bases and J dropped 4; count of bases not matched to a gene: 11.

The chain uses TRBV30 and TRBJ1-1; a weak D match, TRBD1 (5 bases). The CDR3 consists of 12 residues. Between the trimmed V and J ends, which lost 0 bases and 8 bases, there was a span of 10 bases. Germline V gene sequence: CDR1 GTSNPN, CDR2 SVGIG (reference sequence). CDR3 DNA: TGTGCCTGGAGTGTCGCCGGGGGAGAAGCTTTCTTT. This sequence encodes CAWSVAGGEAFF.

CDR3 in amino acids: CASSLRAGTGELFF. In nucleotides, the CDR3 is TGTGCCAGCAGCTTACGAGCGGGGACCGGGGAGCTGTTTTTT. The chain uses TRBV7-6 and TRBJ2-2; 7 bases are a match to TRBD2. V was clipped by 2 bases and J by 5 bases; unmatched bases: 2. CDR3 length: 14 amino acids. The germline CDR1 and CDR2 sequences are SGHVS and FNYEAQ.

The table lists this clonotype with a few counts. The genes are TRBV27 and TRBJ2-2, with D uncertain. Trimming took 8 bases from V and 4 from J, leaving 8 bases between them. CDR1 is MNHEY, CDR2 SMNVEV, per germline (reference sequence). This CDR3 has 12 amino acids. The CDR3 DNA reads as TGTGCCAGCCGGCGAGGCACCGGGGAGCTGTTTTTT. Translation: CASRRGTGELFF.